A selection of T cell receptor beta chains follows, all from one sample in a study of technical replicates of blood from several donors. Data came from immunoSEQ multiplex PCR; TCRdb stores just in-frame clones and leaves some out. Among more than 45,000 clones listed, over 85% were seen once. The sequenced sample consisted of PBMCs. The receptor source for this set is a human donor in good health. Some clones in this sample may be carry-over from other donors' samples. Both conserved end residues are part of each CDR3. Each record gives: clone size, J gene, D gene, V gene, CDR3 protein, CDR3 DNA. A D gene is named only where the DNA matches it firmly. Some rows mark clone size as missing; the rest say once, few, many or name a class of expanded clone.

NA,TRBJ1-2,NA,TRBV4-1,CASSSFLRTVTNYGYTF,TGCGCCAGCAGCTCCTTCCTAAGAACGGTAACTAACTATGGCTACACCTTC
NA,TRBJ2-7,TRBD1,TRBV28,CASSARTGGAYEQYF,TGTGCCAGCAGTGCCCGGACAGGGGGCGCCTACGAGCAGTACTTC
NA,TRBJ1-1,NA,TRBV11-2,CASSLTVIAAEAFF,TGTGCCAGCAGCTTAACAGTGATCGCCGCTGAAGCTTTCTTT
NA,TRBJ2-7,TRBD1,TRBV6-5,CASSPTDRAQYEQYF,TGTGCCAGCAGTCCAACGGACAGGGCGCAGTACGAGCAGTACTTC
once,TRBJ1-1,NA,TRBV12-5,CASGFQGMTEAFF,TGTGCTAGTGGTTTCCAGGGTATGACTGAAGCTTTCTTT
NA,TRBJ1-1,TRBD1,TRBV5-1,CASSPQGAGTEAFF,TGCGCCAGCAGCCCACAGGGGGCTGGCACTGAAGCTTTCTTT
NA,TRBJ2-5,TRBD2,TRBV10-3,CAIKSTSGEQETQYF,TGTGCCATCAAATCTACTAGCGGGGAACAAGAGACCCAGTACTTC
NA,TRBJ1-3,NA,TRBV18,CASSPDRRNTIYF,TGTGCCAGCTCACCGGACAGAAGAAACACCATATATTTT
NA,TRBJ1-1,NA,TRBV6-5,CASSPRTGNTEAFF,TGTGCCAGCAGTCCACGGACGGGAAACACTGAAGCTTTCTTT
NA,TRBJ2-1,TRBD2,TRBV6-5,CASSLLAGGHNEQFF,TGTGCCAGCAGCCTACTAGCGGGAGGGCACAATGAGCAGTTCTTC
NA,TRBJ2-3,TRBD2,TRBV4-1,CASSQASGGGTDTQYF,TGCGCCAGCAGCCAGGCTAGCGGTGGGGGCACAGATACGCAGTATTTT
NA,TRBJ2-3,NA,TRBV6-4,CASSDSPGTDTQYF,TGTGCCAGCAGTGACTCCCCGGGGACAGATACGCAGTATTTT
NA,TRBJ2-7,TRBD1,TRBV5-6,CASSSNRGYYEQYF,TGTGCCAGCAGCTCGAACAGGGGGTACTACGAGCAGTACTTC
NA,TRBJ1-2,TRBD1,TRBV7-2,CASSPRQGAVGYTF,TGTGCCAGCAGCCCACGACAGGGGGCGGTGGGCTACACCTTC
NA,TRBJ2-7,TRBD2,TRBV11-1,CASSLAASGSYEQYF,TGTGCCAGCAGCTTAGCGGCTAGCGGGAGCTACGAGCAGTACTTC
NA,TRBJ2-1,TRBD2,TRBV30,CAWRGLAGVNEQFF,TGTGCCTGGAGGGGACTAGCGGGAGTCAATGAGCAGTTCTTC
NA,TRBJ1-5,NA,TRBV6-6,CASSRGRGWQPQHF,TGTGCCAGCAGCCGAGGGAGGGGATGGCAGCCCCAGCATTTT
once,TRBJ1-5,TRBD1,TRBV5-8,CASTGTGKRTQPQHF,TGTGCCAGCACCGGGACAGGGAAGAGAACTCAGCCCCAGCATTTT
NA,TRBJ2-3,TRBD2,TRBV5-4,CASSLAASGGRTDTQYF,TGTGCCAGCAGCTTGGCGGCTAGCGGGGGCCGCACAGATACGCAGTATTTT
NA,TRBJ2-1,NA,TRBV4-1,CASSQDSQAMIINEQFF,TGCGCCAGCAGCCAAGATTCCCAGGCCATGATTATCAATGAGCAGTTCTTC
NA,TRBJ2-4,NA,TRBV6-1,CASTARVAKNIQYF,TGTGCCAGCACCGCCAGGGTAGCCAAAAACATTCAGTACTTC
once,TRBJ1-2,TRBD1,TRBV15,CATSTRTGEGGYTF,TGTGCCACCAGCACCCGGACAGGGGAGGGTGGCTACACCTTC
NA,TRBJ1-5,NA,TRBV7-2,CASSTGNQPQHF,TGTGCCAGCAGTACGGGCAATCAGCCCCAGCATTTT
NA,TRBJ2-1,TRBD2,TRBV6-1,CASSVESGLAGGNEQFF,TGTGCCAGCAGTGTCGAGTCGGGGCTAGCGGGGGGGAATGAGCAGTTCTTC
NA,TRBJ2-5,NA,TRBV7-2,CASSLVGLSGAQYF,TGTGCCAGCAGCTTAGTGGGGCTCTCGGGGGCCCAGTACTTC
NA,TRBJ2-7,TRBD1,TRBV15,CATSSWTGGNEQYF,TGTGCCACCAGCAGCTGGACAGGGGGGAACGAGCAGTACTTC
NA,TRBJ2-1,TRBD2,TRBV30,CAWMTSGRVNEQFF,TGTGCCTGGATGACTAGCGGGAGAGTAAATGAGCAGTTCTTC
NA,TRBJ2-1,NA,TRBV6-5,CASSYGPPGSYNEQFF,TGTGCCAGCAGTTACGGGCCCCCCGGCTCCTACAATGAGCAGTTCTTC
NA,TRBJ2-5,TRBD2,TRBV6-6,CASSTRGLAVRVAQYF,TGTGCCAGCAGCACCCGCGGACTAGCGGTCCGGGTGGCCCAGTACTTC
NA,TRBJ2-1,TRBD2,TRBV7-2,CASSSPGTSPHEQFF,TGTGCCAGCAGCTCACCCGGGACTAGTCCCCATGAGCAGTTCTTC
NA,TRBJ1-4,NA,TRBV7-9,CASSLSGTNEKLFF,TGTGCCAGCAGCTTAAGCGGAACTAATGAAAAACTGTTTTTT
NA,TRBJ1-4,NA,TRBV7-8,CASSLSGADEKLFF,TGTGCCAGCAGCTTATCAGGTGCAGACGAAAAACTGTTTTTT
NA,TRBJ1-1,NA,TRBV9,CASSRGNTEAFF,TGTGCCAGCAGCCGAGGGAACACTGAAGCTTTCTTT
NA,TRBJ2-1,NA,TRBV7-3,CASSSTPSSNEQFF,TGTGCCAGCAGCTCCACTCCCTCGAGCAATGAGCAGTTCTTC
NA,TRBJ2-3,TRBD2,TRBV10-1,CARRAGGADTQYF,TGCGCCAGGAGAGCGGGAGGGGCAGATACGCAGTATTTT
NA,TRBJ2-1,TRBD1,TRBV13,CASIQAGVTGGDGNEQFF,TGTGCCAGCATCCAAGCGGGCGTGACAGGGGGCGATGGGAATGAGCAGTTCTTC
NA,TRBJ2-2,NA,TRBV7-3,CASSLAGNTGELFF,TGTGCCAGCAGCTTAGCGGGGAACACCGGGGAGCTGTTTTTT
NA,TRBJ2-1,TRBD2,TRBV11-2,CASSFVTGGPNEQFF,TGTGCCAGCAGCTTCGTTACGGGAGGGCCCAATGAGCAGTTCTTC
NA,TRBJ2-7,TRBD1,TRBV6-1,CASGQGTFYEQYF,TGTGCCAGTGGACAGGGGACTTTCTACGAGCAGTACTTC
NA,TRBJ2-7,NA,TRBV11-2,CASSLDGSDGEQYF,TGTGCCAGCAGCTTAGATGGGAGCGATGGCGAGCAGTACTTC
NA,TRBJ2-3,TRBD1,TRBV18,CASSPVPGQGTTQYF,TGTGCCAGCTCACCGGTCCCGGGACAGGGAACCACGCAGTATTTT
NA,TRBJ2-7,TRBD1,TRBV30,CAGGQGANEQYF,TGTGCCGGAGGACAGGGAGCCAACGAGCAGTACTTC
NA,TRBJ2-2,NA,TRBV30,CAWSVRVNTGELFF,TGTGCCTGGAGTGTAAGAGTAAACACCGGGGAGCTGTTTTTT
NA,TRBJ1-1,NA,TRBV6-1,CASSWTENTEAFF,TGTGCCAGCAGTTGGACAGAGAACACTGAAGCTTTCTTT
NA,TRBJ2-1,NA,TRBV6-1,CASSESSVTFRNEQFF,TGTGCCAGCAGTGAGAGTTCGGTCACTTTCCGCAATGAGCAGTTCTTC
NA,TRBJ1-3,NA,TRBV11-2,CASSSGWGSGNTIYF,TGTGCCAGCAGCTCGGGGTGGGGCTCTGGAAACACCATATATTTT
NA,TRBJ1-1,NA,TRBV19,CASSIRRGMSGRFENTEAFF,TGTGCCAGTAGTATAAGGCGGGGGATGTCTGGGAGATTCGAGAACACTGAAGCTTTCTTT
NA,TRBJ1-6,TRBD1,TRBV7-2,CASSSPVAGQGTPLHF,TGTGCCAGCAGCTCCCCCGTGGCGGGACAGGGGACACCCCTCCACTTT
NA,TRBJ1-5,TRBD1,TRBV6-1,CASREGQGPQPQHF,TGTGCCAGCAGGGAGGGACAGGGGCCTCAGCCCCAGCATTTT
NA,TRBJ2-3,TRBD1,TRBV7-8,CASNARGQGVHTQYF,TGTGCCAGCAACGCCCGAGGGCAGGGGGTACATACGCAGTATTTT
NA,TRBJ2-7,NA,TRBV6-1,CATEGVPYEQYF,TGTGCCACGGAGGGTGTACCCTACGAGCAGTACTTC